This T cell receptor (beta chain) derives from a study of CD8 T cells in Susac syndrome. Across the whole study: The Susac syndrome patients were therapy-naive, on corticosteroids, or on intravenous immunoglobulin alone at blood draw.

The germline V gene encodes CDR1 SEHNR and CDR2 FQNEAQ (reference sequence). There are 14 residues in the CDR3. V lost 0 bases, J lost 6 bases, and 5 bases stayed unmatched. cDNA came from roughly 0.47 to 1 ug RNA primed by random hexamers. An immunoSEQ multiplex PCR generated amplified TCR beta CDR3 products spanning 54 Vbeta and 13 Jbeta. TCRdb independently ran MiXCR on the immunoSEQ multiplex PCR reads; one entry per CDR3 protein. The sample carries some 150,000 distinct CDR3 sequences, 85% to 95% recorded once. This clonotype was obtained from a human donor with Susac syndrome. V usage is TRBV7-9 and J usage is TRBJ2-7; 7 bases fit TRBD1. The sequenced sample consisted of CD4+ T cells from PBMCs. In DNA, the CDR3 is TGTGCCAGCAGCTTAGCGCGGACAGGCGGCGAGCAGTACTTC. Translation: CASSLARTGGEQYF.